Below are 9 T cell receptor beta chains sequenced from a single sample in a study of T cells after yellow fever vaccination. TCRdb recomputed calls from the 5' RACE reads with MiXCR, one row per CDR3 protein. The sample lists some 220,000 distinct CDR3 sequences; about 3% were seen once. Specimen: CD4+ T cells sorted from PBMCs, collected 10 days after the yellow fever booster vaccination. The receptors stem from a man aged 18 to 29 who received the YFV17D yellow fever vaccine.

This clonotype occurred many times. The chain uses TRBV18 and TRBJ2-3, with D maybe TRBD2 (7 bases). V shed 3 bases and J shed 2 bases, with 12 bases lying between them. The CDR3 spans 15 residues. Germline V gene data show CDR1 as KGHSH and CDR2 as LQKENI. The CDR3 bases are TGTGCCAGCTCACCCCTGGCGGGGGCCACAGATACGCAGTATTTT. This encodes CASSPLAGATDTQYF.

V usage is TRBV7-2 and J usage is TRBJ2-5; no clear D gene. This CDR3 has 14 residues. With 1 base removed from V and 8 bases from J, the gap between germline ends came to 14 bases. Germline V lookup: CDR1 SGHTA, CDR2 FQGNSA. The CDR3 region has the DNA TGTGCCAGCAGCTTAGAAACACCGTCTAGTACCCAGTACTTC. Its translation: CASSLETPSSTQYF.

This clonotype has ten or more counts. The V call is TRBV18, the J call TRBJ1-1, with 7 positions matching TRBD1. V was clipped by 6 bases and J by 1 base; unmatched bases: 8. The CDR3 runs 15 residues. Germline V gives CDR1 KGHSH, CDR2 LQKENI. The CDR3 DNA reads as TGTGCCAGCTCCCTTCGACAGGGTTGGAACACTGAAGCTTTCTTT. It translates to CASSLRQGWNTEAFF.

This clonotype was observed at least ten times. CDR3 DNA sequence: TGTGCCAGCAGACTTACAGGGGAAGCTTTCTTT. As protein: CASRLTGEAFF. This chain uses TRBV12-3 or TRBV12-4 with TRBJ1-1; D is possibly TRBD1 (6 bases). This CDR3 is 11 amino acids long. Trimming removed 6 bases at V and 8 bases at J, with 10 bases between.

The chain is built from TRBV5-1 and TRBJ2-1, with 14 nucleotides matching TRBD2. Trimming removed 0 bases from V and 0 bases from J; junction bases left unmatched: 8. In germline, CDR1 is SGHRS, CDR2 YFSETQ. CDR3 length: 20 residues. Here the CDR3 reads CASSLEWTSGGSSSYNEQFF. As DNA, the CDR3 is TGCGCCAGCAGCTTGGAATGGACTAGCGGGGGGTCGAGCTCCTACAATGAGCAGTTCTTC.

This clonotype was observed a handful of times. The chain uses TRBV2 and TRBJ1-5; 7 bases are shared with TRBD1. The V and J ends lost 7 bases and 5 bases, in that order; junction bases with no gene match: 14. The germline V gene encodes CDR1 SNHLY and CDR2 FYNNEI. There are 16 residues in the CDR3. The CDR3 nucleotides read TGTGCCAGCACCTTTGGAGGGGACAGTACCTATCAGCCCCAGCATTTT. Protein product: CASTFGGDSTYQPQHF.

Many counts were recorded for this clonotype. The V and J genes are TRBV18 and TRBJ2-3, with D tentatively TRBD2 (6 bases). The germline V gene has CDR1 KGHSH and CDR2 LQKENI. Trimming stripped 5 bases from V and 2 bases from J, with 14 bases between. The CDR3 has 15 residues. This chain's CDR3 is CASSGRFLYTDTQYF. The CDR3 DNA follows: TGTGCCAGCTCAGGGAGGTTCTTGTACACAGATACGCAGTATTTT.

This chain links TRBV7-9 with TRBJ2-1, with D unclear. This CDR3 is 14 amino acids long. The V gene lost 5 bases and the J gene lost 3 bases, with 11 bases spanning the gap. Germline CDR1 and CDR2: SEHNR and FQNEAQ (reference sequence). The CDR3 region is CASSPVSVYNEQFF. In DNA form, the CDR3 reads TGTGCCAGCAGCCCCGTTTCGGTCTACAATGAGCAGTTCTTC.

The rearrangement joins TRBV7-2 to TRBJ2-7, with D perhaps matching TRBD1 (6 bases). Germline V gives CDR1 SGHTA, CDR2 FQGNSA. This CDR3 is 14 amino acids long. Trimming stripped 5 bases from V and 2 bases from J, with 13 bases between. The CDR3 DNA follows: TGTGCCAGCAGCCAACGGGACACAGCCTACGAGCAGTACGTC. Protein: CASSQRDTAYEQYV.